A single T cell receptor (beta chain) is shown here with its context. Sequence at one end of the junction differs from germline and may be a read error. TCRdb keeps only in-frame clones here, not all; method: immunoSEQ multiplex PCR. The sample consists of under 150,000 clones, 93% of them appearing once. The sample is drawn from a study of T cell responses to AZD1222 COVID-19 vaccine. CDR1 is SNHLY and CDR2 is FYNNEI in the germline V gene. The CDR3 extends over 14 amino acids. The sequencing here drew on peripheral blood, taken on day 0 of AZD1222 vaccination. This TCR came from an adult in good health. The gene calls are TRBV2 and TRBJ2-1, with D possibly matching TRBD1 (6 bases). The CDR3 here is CASREGTTYNEQFF. The DNA for the CDR3 is TGTGCCAGCAGGGAAGGGACAACCTACAATGAGCAGTTCTTC.